This T cell receptor beta chain was sequenced for a study of cytomegalovirus exposure and HLA in healthy donors. PCR used 60 Vbeta primers and 13 Jbeta primers. Using immunoSEQ multiplex PCR, the repertoire was profiled, and TCRdb retains in-frame clones only, with some absent. The sample shows some 100,000 clones, approximately 82% of them seen only once. From germline, CDR1 is KGHSH and CDR2 LQKENI. The CDR3 covers 13 residues. J was trimmed by 4 bases and V by 2 bases; bases with no gene match: 1. This clone was recorded only once. The sequence came from a woman younger than 35 in good health and CMV-seronegative. The sample was PBMCs. This chain links TRBV18 with TRBJ1-1; TRBD1 matches at 7 bases. Here the CDR3 DNA reads TGTGCCAGCTCACCATCAGGGGGCACTGAAGCTTTCTTT. This encodes CASSPSGGTEAFF. The full variable domain, with the rest looked up from reference TRBV18 and TRBJ1-1, is NAGVMQNPRHLVRRRGQEARLRCSPMKGHSHVYWYRQLPEEGLKFMVYLQKENIIDESGMPKERFSAEFPKEGPSILRIQQVVRGDSAAYFCASSPSGGTEAFFGQGTRLTVV.